These 23 T cell receptor beta chains share one sample of origin, sequenced in a study of T cells expressing NK-cell markers. TCRdb reanalyzed the 5' RACE reads, giving one entry per CDR3 protein sequence and no DNA. This repertoire includes 350,000 to 500,000 distinct CDR3 sequences. Sequencing input: blood T cells: a sorted CD56 or NKG2C T cell subset, CD4+ or CD8+ T cells, or bulk PBMC T cells (not recorded which). The receptors were gathered from a woman aged 18 to 75 in good health.

V and J are TRBV7-2 and TRBJ1-2; TCRdb designates TRBD1, a call that cannot be tested without DNA. The length of the CDR3 is 18 residues. Germline V gene data show CDR1 as SGHTA and CDR2 as FQGNSA. The CDR3 loop reads CASSLAGTGGAKLYGCTF. The entire variable domain, with the rest obtained from reference TRBV7-2 and TRBJ1-2, is as follows: GAGVSQSPSNKVTEKGKDVELRCDPISGHTALYWYRQSLGQGLEFLIYFQGNSAPDKSGLPSDRFSAERTGGSVSTLTIQRTQQEDSAVYLCASSLAGTGGAKLYGCTFGSGTRLTVV.

V gene TRBV20-1 combines with J gene TRBJ1-2; the TCRdb D gene call, TRBD1, has no DNA to confirm it. Germline CDR1 and CDR2: DFQATT and SNEGSKA (reference sequence). The CDR3 runs 13 residues. The CDR3 loop is CSASHRDNYGYTF.

The V and J genes are TRBV3-1 and TRBJ1-4; the D gene TCRdb calls, TRBD1, cannot be checked with no DNA. Germline V gives CDR1 LGHDT, CDR2 YNNKEL (reference sequence). The CDR3 is made up of 13 amino acids. The CDR3: CASSQAQGEKLFF.

The chain joins TRBV11-2 to TRBJ2-3; TCRdb calls TRBD2, which cannot be checked without DNA. The CDR3 loop spans 18 amino acids. The germline gives CDR1 SGHAT, CDR2 FQNNGV. The CDR3 loop is CASSFGVGLAGDTDTQYF.

This rearrangement joins TRBV20-1 to TRBJ2-3; TCRdb proposes TRBD1, but this gene call is untestable without DNA. CDR3 length equals 15 residues. Germline loops: CDR1 DFQATT, CDR2 SNEGSKA (reference sequence). This chain's CDR3 is CSAREAARGADTQYF.

The V call is TRBV30, the J call TRBJ2-3. The germline V gene has CDR1 GTSNPN and CDR2 SVGIG (reference sequence). CDR3 size: 11 residues. Here the CDR3 reads CAWSPVDTQYF.

This chain connects TRBV29-1 to TRBJ2-2; absent DNA, TCRdb's TRBD1 call cannot be checked. From germline, CDR1 is SQVTM and CDR2 ANQGSEA. The CDR3 totals 15 residues. The CDR3 is CSVEPGQGLGGELFF.

The CDR3 here is CASSPQPAGPQETQYF. The chain recombines TRBV18 with TRBJ2-5; TCRdb selects TRBD1, and the lack of DNA leaves this call unchecked. Germline V gives CDR1 KGHSH, CDR2 LQKENI. This CDR3 is built from 16 residues.

The V gene is TRBV29-1, the J gene TRBJ2-1; checking the TCRdb D call of TRBD1 is not possible without DNA. This CDR3 has 14 amino acids. Germline V CDR1 and CDR2: SQVTM, ANQGSEA. CDR3 amino acids: CSVSGVEAKNEQFF.

The rearrangement links TRBV7-8 to TRBJ2-1; TCRdb lists TRBD1, though no DNA is available to test this call. Germline values: CDR1 SGHVS, CDR2 FQNEAQ. This CDR3 is built from 13 residues. CDR3 amino acids: CASSFQGTNEQFF.

The V gene is TRBV7-7, the J gene TRBJ2-3; TCRdb's D call of TRBD2 is untestable without DNA. Germline loops: CDR1 SSHAT, CDR2 FNYEAQ (reference sequence). This CDR3 region has 15 residues. CDR3 in amino acids: CASSRGLGGTDTQYF.

The chain employs TRBV7-2 and TRBJ2-3; checking the TCRdb D call of TRBD2 is not possible without DNA. The CDR3 runs to 16 residues. CDR1 SGHTA and CDR2 FQGNSA come from the germline V gene. The CDR3 loop is CASSYRGTSGSDTQYF.

The gene calls are TRBV20-1 and TRBJ2-1; TCRdb's D gene call, TRBD1, goes unchecked for lack of DNA. The CDR3 has 14 residues. CDR1 is DFQATT and CDR2 is SNEGSKA in the germline V gene (reference sequence). The CDR3 is CSARDHREYNEQFF.

The chain couples TRBV20-1 to TRBJ1-5; absent DNA, TCRdb's TRBD1 call cannot be checked. This CDR3 has 15 residues. The germline V gene has CDR1 DFQATT and CDR2 SNEGSKA (reference sequence). This chain's CDR3 is CSAPNAQAGNQPQHF.

The chain is built from TRBV3-1 and TRBJ2-5. The CDR3 contains 16 residues. From germline, CDR1 is LGHDT and CDR2 YNNKEL (reference sequence). The CDR3 protein is CASSQGAKGYQETQYF.

The rearrangement links TRBV7-3 to TRBJ1-3; the D call from TCRdb, TRBD1, cannot be confirmed without DNA. The germline V gene encodes CDR1 SGHTA and CDR2 FQGTGA. This CDR3 is built from 14 residues. The CDR3 protein is CASKTGPSGNTIYF. The entire variable domain, with the rest obtained from reference TRBV7-3 and TRBJ1-3, is as follows: GAGVSQTPSNKVTEKGKYVELRCDPISGHTALYWYRQSLGQGPEFLIYFQGTGAADDSGLPNDRFFAVRPEGSVSTLKIQRTERGDSAVYLCASKTGPSGNTIYFGEGSWLTVV.

This CDR3 is CASSLRLGQPQHF. The chain employs TRBV7-6 and TRBJ1-5. CDR3 length: 13 amino acids. The germline CDR1 and CDR2 sequences are SGHVS and FNYEAQ.

The chain links TRBV7-8 to TRBJ1-2. CDR1 is SGHVS and CDR2 is FQNEAQ in the germline V gene. The CDR3 is 17 residues long. The CDR3 protein is CASSLDRGPRKSSGYTF. Based on the CDR3 plus reference TRBV7-8 and TRBJ1-2, the full variable domain is GAGVSQSPRYKVAKRGQDVALRCDPISGHVSLFWYQQALGQGPEFLTYFQNEAQLDKSGLPSDRFFAERPEGSVSTLKIQRTQQEDSAVYLCASSLDRGPRKSSGYTFGSGTRLTVV.

This chain connects TRBV7-9 to TRBJ1-5. Germline CDR1 reads SEHNR; CDR2 reads FQNEAQ (reference sequence). This CDR3 has 14 residues. CDR3 residues: CASSLDRTNQPQHF.

CDR3 in amino acids: CASQGWGSGGQQETQYF. The rearrangement uses TRBV7-2 and TRBJ2-5; without DNA, the TCRdb call of TRBD2 cannot be checked. Germline V gene lookup returns CDR1 SGHTA and CDR2 FQGNSA. The CDR3 contains 17 residues.

The chain carries TRBV29-1 and TRBJ2-1; no DNA is available, so the TRBD2 call from TCRdb remains unchecked. The CDR3 contains 12 residues. In germline, CDR1 is SQVTM, CDR2 ANQGSEA. The CDR3: CSVTRGPGGQFF.

The gene calls are TRBV7-2 and TRBJ2-3; the D gene TCRdb calls, TRBD2, cannot be checked with no DNA. The CDR3 extends over 15 amino acids. Germline-derived CDR1 and CDR2 are SGHTA and FQGNSA. CDR3 region: CASSLPTVSTDTQYF.

The chain links TRBV27 to TRBJ2-5; TCRdb lists TRBD2, though no DNA is available to test this call. The V gene's germline CDR1 is MNHEY and CDR2 SMNVEV (reference sequence). The CDR3 totals 16 residues. The CDR3 is CASSPQPRGWQETQYF.